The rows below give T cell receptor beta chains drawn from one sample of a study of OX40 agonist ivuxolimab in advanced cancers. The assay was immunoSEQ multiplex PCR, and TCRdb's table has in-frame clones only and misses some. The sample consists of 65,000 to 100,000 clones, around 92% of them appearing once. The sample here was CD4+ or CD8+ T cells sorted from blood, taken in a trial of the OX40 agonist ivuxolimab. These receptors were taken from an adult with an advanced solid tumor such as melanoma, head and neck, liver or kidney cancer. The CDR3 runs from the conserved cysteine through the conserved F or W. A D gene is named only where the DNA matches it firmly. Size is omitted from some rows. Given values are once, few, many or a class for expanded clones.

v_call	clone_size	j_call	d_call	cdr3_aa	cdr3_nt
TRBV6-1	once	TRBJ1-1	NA	CASSGTWANTEAFF	TGTGCCAGCAGCGGGACATGGGCGAACACTGAAGCTTTCTTT
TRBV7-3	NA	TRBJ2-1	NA	CASSLFAYNEQFF	TGTGCCAGCAGCTTGTTTGCATACAATGAGCAGTTCTTC
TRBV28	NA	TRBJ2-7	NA	CASSLWGLVEWDYEQYF	TGTGCCAGCAGTTTATGGGGTCTGGTCGAATGGGACTACGAGCAGTACTTC
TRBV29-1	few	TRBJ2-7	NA	CSAHDTYEQYF	TGCAGCGCCCATGATACCTACGAGCAGTACTTC
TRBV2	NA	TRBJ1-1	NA	CASSVGQDTEAFF	TGTGCCAGCAGTGTAGGACAAGACACTGAAGCTTTCTTT
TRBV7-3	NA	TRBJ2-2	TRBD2	CASSASSGRNTGELFF	TGTGCCAGCAGCGCCTCTAGCGGGAGAAACACCGGGGAGCTGTTTTTT
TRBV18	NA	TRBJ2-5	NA	CASSPLSAETQYF	TGTGCCAGCTCCCCCTTAAGTGCGGAGACCCAGTACTTC
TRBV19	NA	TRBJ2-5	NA	CASSILSAGSETQYF	TGTGCCAGTAGTATCCTCTCGGCAGGGTCGGAGACCCAGTACTTC
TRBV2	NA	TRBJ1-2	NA	CASTRSAWANYGYTF	TGTGCCAGCACCCGATCTGCGTGGGCTAACTATGGCTACACCTTC
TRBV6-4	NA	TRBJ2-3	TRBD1	CASSEQGQDTQYF	TGTGCCAGCAGTGAACAGGGGCAAGATACGCAGTATTTT
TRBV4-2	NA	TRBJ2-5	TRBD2	CASSQEPRQAGGLGETQYF	TGTGCCAGCAGCCAAGAGCCCAGGCAAGCGGGAGGATTGGGAGAGACCCAGTACTTC
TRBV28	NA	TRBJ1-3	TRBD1	CASHREGALGNTIYF	TGTGCCAGCCACAGGGAGGGGGCTCTCGGAAACACCATATATTTT
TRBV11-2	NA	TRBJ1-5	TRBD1	CASSDDRGGGNQPQHF	TGTGCCAGCAGCGATGACAGGGGGGGAGGCAATCAGCCCCAGCATTTT
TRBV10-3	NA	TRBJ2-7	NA	CAISDGIRQYF	TGTGCCATCAGTGATGGCATACGGCAGTACTTC
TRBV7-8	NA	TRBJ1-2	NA	CASSHGLGLGGYTF	TGTGCCAGCAGCCATGGATTAGGCTTAGGCGGCTACACCTTC
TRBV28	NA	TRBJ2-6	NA	CASSNSKGGTGANVLTF	TGTGCCAGCAGTAACTCTAAAGGGGGAACTGGGGCCAACGTCCTGACTTTC
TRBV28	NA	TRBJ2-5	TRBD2	CAGANKGLAGQETQYF	TGTGCCGGCGCAAATAAGGGACTAGCGGGTCAAGAGACCCAGTACTTC
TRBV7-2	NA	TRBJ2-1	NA	CASSKRLYEQFF	TGTGCCAGCAGCAAAAGACTCTATGAGCAGTTCTTC